What follows describes a single TCR beta chain. The specificity of this receptor is unknown. No base-level quality is on record; no much larger clone is a single base apart. Via the germline V gene, CDR1 is SQVTM and CDR2 ANQGSEA. Inclusive of the bounding cysteine and phenylalanine, the CDR3 is 16 residues long. Only the CDR3 part of the read is kept: 48 bases, read in frame from the first base. TCR CDR3 regions were amplified from genomic DNA by multiplex PCR using the deep immunoSEQ assay. For each cell subset, the extracted genomic DNA was distributed evenly across all wells of several immunoSEQ 96-well plates, and each plate served as one replicate. For sorted subsets, each replicate PCR was loaded with 150 to 250 ng genomic DNA, equivalent to about 30,000 T cell genomes. The purified libraries were quantified using a Qubit 3.0 fluorometer, sized with a Bioanalyzer 2100, and then quantified again using the KAPA Library Quantification kit. Each immunoSEQ 96-well plate was sequenced on its own single-read 150-cycle Illumina NextSeq 550 flow cell. Turning to the authors' computational methods: The immunoSEQ output contained only junctional sequences without quality scores, so filtering could not match that applied to full-length reads. Sequences were annotated with PyIR, a Python wrapper for IgBLAST v1.9, and V/J genes and CDR3 were assigned using IMGT germline references. Reads were removed for weak V/J assignments (E-value above 1e-6), missing CDR3, stop codons, out-of-frame junctions, or ambiguous translated residues. V3J clonotypes were defined as sequences sharing the same inferred V gene, J gene, and CDR3 amino acid sequence. Percentage overlap between repertoires was computed as shared unique clonotypes divided by the size of the smaller repertoire. Richness of each repertoire was evaluated using RTK rarefaction, the Chao1 estimator, and Recon v2.1 estimates of unobserved clonotypes. Generation probabilities were computed with OLGA for all TCRbeta clonotypes obtained by the gDNA method from a few donors. The clones in this table, taken by TCRdb from immuneACCESS, are in-frame only. Not every clone is retained; where verified, under half of the shortfall comes from an unresolved V gene, and the cause of the rest is unknown. The V and J calls and clone size come from that table; D and trimming were worked out from the DNA. The sample table holds nearly 2 million clones, of which about 94% were seen once. The top ten hold roughly 1% of the sample.

The sample is drawn from a study of shared clonotypes between healthy human individuals (TCRdb year 2020). Turning to the overall study: A few men and two women, aged 18 to 49 years, made up the cohort. For each donor, CD4 naive and CD4 memory were each run on three plates, CD8 naive on two plates, and CD8 memory on one plate. Blood TCR repertoires of about 5 healthy adults were deeply sequenced to estimate repertoire size and the extent of clonotype sharing between individuals. To increase sequencing depth and limit assay-specific biases, TCR repertoire library preparation and sequencing were carried out by different laboratories using diverse techniques. Leukapheresis yielded between about 0.85 and 10 billion PBMCs per donor.

For the CD8 naive samples, CD45RO-negative cells were positively selected for CCR7, yielding a CD45RA+CCR7+ population from which TemRA cells were excluded. The donors were healthy, HIV-negative adults with no recently reported acute infections or vaccinations. All donors were Caucasian adults living in Nashville, Tennessee, USA. After blood collection by leukapheresis, PBMCs were isolated using Ficoll-Histopaque density gradient centrifugation and then cryopreserved in the vapor phase of liquid nitrogen. Analytical flow cytometry was used to check the purity and quantity of each magnetically sorted T cell population. Genomic DNA was isolated from each sorted fraction and quantified by UV absorbance on a Nanodrop 2000c. Points the paper makes about the study in general: The genetic and exposure-history diversity represented was limited by the small number of donors. Pairwise subsampling led to the expectation that sequencing depth would affect the degree of clonotype sharing among donors. Higher generation probabilities were observed for clonotypes shared by all four sorted-subset donors than for non-shared clonotypes. Naive subsets generally had larger estimated clonotype richness than memory subsets. Even with the large sequencing depth, rarefaction of the sorted-subset datasets indicated that sequencing was incomplete. Sampling was restricted to blood, and TCR repertoires in tissue are likely to differ from TCR repertoires in blood. Sharing across a handful of donors was observed for approximately 5% of naive CD4, under 4% of naive CD8, roughly 2.3% of memory CD4, and about 0.4% of memory CD8 clonotypes.

This sequence was found in a man younger than 30 in good health. Specimen: naive CD8+ T cells sorted from blood. This specimen's cell subset or site label, interpreted: CD45RA+CCR7+. The chain is made from TRBV29-1 and TRBJ2-5; 10 junctional bases match TRBD1. The DNA matches TRBJ2-7 better at its end, which makes the J call doubtful. Here is the DNA: TGCAGCGTTGAAGATTGGGACAGGGGCAAACCCTACGAGCAGTACTTC. Translated, it gives CSVEDWDRGKPYEQYF.